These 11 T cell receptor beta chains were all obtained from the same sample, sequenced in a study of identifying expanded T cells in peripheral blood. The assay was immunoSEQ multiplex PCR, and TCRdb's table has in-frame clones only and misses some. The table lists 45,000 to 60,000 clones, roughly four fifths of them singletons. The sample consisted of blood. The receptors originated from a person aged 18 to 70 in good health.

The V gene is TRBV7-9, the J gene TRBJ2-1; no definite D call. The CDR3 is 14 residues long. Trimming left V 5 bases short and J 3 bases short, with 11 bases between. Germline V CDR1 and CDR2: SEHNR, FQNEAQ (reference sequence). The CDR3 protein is CASSNPHYYNEQFF. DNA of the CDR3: TGTGCCAGCAGCAACCCCCACTACTACAATGAGCAGTTCTTC.

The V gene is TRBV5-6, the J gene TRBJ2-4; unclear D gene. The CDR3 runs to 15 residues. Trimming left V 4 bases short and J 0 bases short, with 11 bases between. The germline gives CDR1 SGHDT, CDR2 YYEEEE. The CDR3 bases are TGTGCCAGCAGCCATGAAGGGCGAGCCAAAAACATTCAGTACTTC. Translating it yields CASSHEGRAKNIQYF. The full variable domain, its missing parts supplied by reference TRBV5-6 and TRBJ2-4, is DAGVTQSPTHLIKTRGQQVTLRCSPKSGHDTVSWYQQALGQGPQFIFQYYEEEERQRGNFPDRFSGHQFPNYSSELNVNALLLGDSALYLCASSHEGRAKNIQYFGAGTRLSVL.

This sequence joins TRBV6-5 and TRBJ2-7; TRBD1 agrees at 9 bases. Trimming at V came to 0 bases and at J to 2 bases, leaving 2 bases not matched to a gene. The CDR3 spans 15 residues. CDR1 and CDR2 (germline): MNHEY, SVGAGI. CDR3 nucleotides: TGTGCCAGCAGTTACTCAGACAGGGGGGCCTACGAGCAGTACTTC. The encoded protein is CASSYSDRGAYEQYF.

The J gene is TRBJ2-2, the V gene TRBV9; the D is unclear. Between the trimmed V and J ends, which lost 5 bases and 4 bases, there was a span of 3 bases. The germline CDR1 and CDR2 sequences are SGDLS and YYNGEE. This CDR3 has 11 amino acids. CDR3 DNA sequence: TGTGCCAGCAGTATCACCGGGGAGCTGTTTTTT. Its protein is CASSITGELFF.

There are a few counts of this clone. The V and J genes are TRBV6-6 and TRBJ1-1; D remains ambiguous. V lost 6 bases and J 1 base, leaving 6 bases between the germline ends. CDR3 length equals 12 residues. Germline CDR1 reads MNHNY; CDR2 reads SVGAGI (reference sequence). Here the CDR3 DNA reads TGTGCCAGCAGCGTCGGGAACACTGAAGCTTTCTTT. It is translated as CASSVGNTEAFF.

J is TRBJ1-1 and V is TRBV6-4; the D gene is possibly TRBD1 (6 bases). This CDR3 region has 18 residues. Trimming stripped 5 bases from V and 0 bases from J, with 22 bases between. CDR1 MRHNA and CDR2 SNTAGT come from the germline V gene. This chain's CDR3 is CASSRASDSREVNTEAFF. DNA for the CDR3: TGTGCCAGCAGTCGCGCCTCGGACAGTCGTGAGGTGAACACTGAAGCTTTCTTT.

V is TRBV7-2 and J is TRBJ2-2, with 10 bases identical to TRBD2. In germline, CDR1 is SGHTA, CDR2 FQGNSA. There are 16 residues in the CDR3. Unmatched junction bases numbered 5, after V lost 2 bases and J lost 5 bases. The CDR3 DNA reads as TGTGCCAGCAGCTTACAAGCTAGCGGGAGTACCGGGGAGCTGTTTTTT. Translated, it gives CASSLQASGSTGELFF.

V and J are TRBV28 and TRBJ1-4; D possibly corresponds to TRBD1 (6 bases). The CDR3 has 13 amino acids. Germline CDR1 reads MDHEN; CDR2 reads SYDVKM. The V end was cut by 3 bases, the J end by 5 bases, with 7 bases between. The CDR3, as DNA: TGTGCCAGCAGTTTTAGGGGGAATGAAAAACTGTTTTTT. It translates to CASSFRGNEKLFF.

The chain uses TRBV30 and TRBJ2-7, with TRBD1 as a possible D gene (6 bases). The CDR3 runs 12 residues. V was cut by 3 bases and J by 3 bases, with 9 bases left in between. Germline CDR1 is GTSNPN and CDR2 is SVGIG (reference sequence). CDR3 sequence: CAWSKQGYEQYV. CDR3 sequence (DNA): TGTGCCTGGAGCAAACAGGGCTACGAGCAGTACGTC.

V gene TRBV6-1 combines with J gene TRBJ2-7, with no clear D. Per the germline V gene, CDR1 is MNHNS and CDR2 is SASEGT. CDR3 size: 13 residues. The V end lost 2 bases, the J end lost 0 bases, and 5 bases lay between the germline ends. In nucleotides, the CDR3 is TGTGCCAGCAGTGAAATAAACTCCTACGAGCAGTACGTC. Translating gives CASSEINSYEQYV.

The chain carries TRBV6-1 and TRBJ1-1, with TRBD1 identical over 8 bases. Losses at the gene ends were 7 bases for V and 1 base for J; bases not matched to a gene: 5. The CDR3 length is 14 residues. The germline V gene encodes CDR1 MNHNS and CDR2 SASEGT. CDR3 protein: CASTEGQGNTEAFF. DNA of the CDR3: TGTGCCAGCACCGAAGGACAGGGGAACACTGAAGCTTTCTTT.